This TCR beta chain was retrieved from a study of blood T cell repertoires in COVID-19. Study information: Collection of acute and convalescent COVID-19 samples took place in the United States, Italy and Spain. Nucleic acid was either cDNA or gDNA, and it came from T cells, B-cell-depleted T cells, or PBMCs.

V was cut by 2 bases and J by 2 bases, with 14 bases left in between. CDR3 length: 16 amino acids. Germline values: CDR1 SNHLY, CDR2 FYNNEI. Authors' processing steps: Counts of nucleated cells, estimated from reference gene primer amplification, were obtained. Sequenced by immunoSEQ multiplex PCR; TCRdb stores in-frame clones only, minus some. Clonal size and the V and J genes are those of that table, whereas D and trimming came from the DNA. Found here are tens of thousands of clones, roughly 80% of them singletons; the top ten hold about 2.2%. Those enrolled in Seattle joined during active infection and were followed longitudinally afterward.

The V call is TRBV2, the J call TRBJ2-3; the D gene is possibly TRBD2 (6 bases). The source material was peripheral blood. The clonotype originates from a man in his 70s with COVID-19, enrolled during active disease. In DNA, the CDR3 is TGTGCCAGCAGTGAATCGGGTAGCGGAAACACAGATACGCAGTATTTT. It is translated as CASSESGSGNTDTQYF.